This TCR beta chain came from a study of response to subunit inactivated influenza vaccine. This clonotype was detected a few times. MiXCR, run by TCRdb on the RT-PCR reads, gives a single entry per CDR3 protein. The sample yields 700,000 to 800,000 distinct CDR3 sequences, around 18% seen once. The germline V and J ends were trimmed by 1 base and 8 bases, with 11 bases remaining between them. Germline values: CDR1 MNHEY, CDR2 SMNVEV (reference sequence). The CDR3 sequence is 14 residues long. This clonotype was sampled from a man aged 45 to 65 who received an inactivated influenza vaccine. The sample here was PBMCs from blood, taken approximately 5 days after vaccination. This rearrangement joins TRBV27 to TRBJ1-4, with a possible D match to TRBD1 (5 bases). CDR3 bases: TGTGCCAGCAGTTTATTTCAGGGATCCGAAAAACTGTTTTTT. This sequence encodes CASSLFQGSEKLFF.